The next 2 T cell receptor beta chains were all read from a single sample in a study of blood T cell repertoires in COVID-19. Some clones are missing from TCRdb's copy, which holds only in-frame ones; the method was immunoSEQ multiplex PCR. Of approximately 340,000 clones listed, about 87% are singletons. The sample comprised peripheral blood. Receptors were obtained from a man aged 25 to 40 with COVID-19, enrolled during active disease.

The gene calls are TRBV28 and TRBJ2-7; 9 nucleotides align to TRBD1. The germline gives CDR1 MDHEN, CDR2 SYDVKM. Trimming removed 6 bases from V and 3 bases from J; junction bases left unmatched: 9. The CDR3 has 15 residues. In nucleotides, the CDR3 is TGTGCCAGCAGCCCTTCCGGGACAGGGTACTACGAGCAGTACTTC. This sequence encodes CASSPSGTGYYEQYF.

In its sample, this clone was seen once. In DNA, the CDR3 is TGTGCCAGCAGTCTGGGACAGTTCAATCAGCCCCAGCATTTT. Translation: CASSLGQFNQPQHF. The chain uses TRBV6-6 and TRBJ1-5; 7 nucleotides agree with TRBD1. The CDR3 sequence is 14 residues long. The V gene end was trimmed by 5 bases and the J gene end by 3 bases; junction bases not matched to a gene: 4. The germline V gene has CDR1 MNHNY and CDR2 SVGAGI (reference sequence).